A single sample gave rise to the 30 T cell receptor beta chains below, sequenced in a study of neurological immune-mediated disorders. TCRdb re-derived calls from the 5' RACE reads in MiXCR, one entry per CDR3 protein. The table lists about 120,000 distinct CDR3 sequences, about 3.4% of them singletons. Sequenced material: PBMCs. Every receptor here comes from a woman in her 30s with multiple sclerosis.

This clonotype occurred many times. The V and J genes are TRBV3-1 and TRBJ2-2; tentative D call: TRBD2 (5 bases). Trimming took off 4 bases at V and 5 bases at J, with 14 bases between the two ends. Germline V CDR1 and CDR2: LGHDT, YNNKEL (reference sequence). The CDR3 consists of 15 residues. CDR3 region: CASSPRGARTGELFF. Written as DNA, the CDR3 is TGTGCCAGCAGCCCCCGGGGAGCGCGGACCGGGGAGCTGTTTTTT.

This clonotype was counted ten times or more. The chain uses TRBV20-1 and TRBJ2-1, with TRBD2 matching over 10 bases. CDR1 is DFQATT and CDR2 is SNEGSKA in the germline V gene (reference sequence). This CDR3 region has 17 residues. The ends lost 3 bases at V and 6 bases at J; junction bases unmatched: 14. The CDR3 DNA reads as TGCAGTGCTAGGGTCTACTCCGGACTAGCGGACTTCAATGAGCAGTTCTTC. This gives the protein CSARVYSGLADFNEQFF.

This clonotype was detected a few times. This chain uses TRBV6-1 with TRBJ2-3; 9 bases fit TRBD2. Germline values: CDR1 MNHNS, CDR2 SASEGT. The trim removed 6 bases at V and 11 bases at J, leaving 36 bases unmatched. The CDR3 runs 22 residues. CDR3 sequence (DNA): TGTGCCAGCAGCCGAGTAACCCCAGGGTTAGAAAGCGGGAGGCCGGGTAAAGTGGAGCAGTATTTT. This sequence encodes CASSRVTPGLESGRPGKVEQYF.

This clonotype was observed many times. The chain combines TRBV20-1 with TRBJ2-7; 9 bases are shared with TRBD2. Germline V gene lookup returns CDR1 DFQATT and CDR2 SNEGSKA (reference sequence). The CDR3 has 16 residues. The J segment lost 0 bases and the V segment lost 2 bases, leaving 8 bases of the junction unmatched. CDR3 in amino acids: CSARPSSGASSYEQYF. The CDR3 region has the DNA TGCAGTGCTAGACCTTCTAGCGGGGCGAGCTCCTACGAGCAGTACTTC.

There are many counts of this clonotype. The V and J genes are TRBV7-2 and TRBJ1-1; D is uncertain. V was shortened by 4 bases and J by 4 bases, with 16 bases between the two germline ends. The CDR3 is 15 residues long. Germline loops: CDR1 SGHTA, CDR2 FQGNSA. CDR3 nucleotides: TGTGCCAGCAGCTACGTGAAGGAAAGGCGCACTGAAGCTTTCTTT. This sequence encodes CASSYVKERRTEAFF. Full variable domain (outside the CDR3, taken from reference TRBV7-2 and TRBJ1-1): GAGVSQSPSNKVTEKGKDVELRCDPISGHTALYWYRQSLGQGLEFLIYFQGNSAPDKSGLPSDRFSAERTGGSVSTLTIQRTQQEDSAVYLCASSYVKERRTEAFFGQGTRLTVV.

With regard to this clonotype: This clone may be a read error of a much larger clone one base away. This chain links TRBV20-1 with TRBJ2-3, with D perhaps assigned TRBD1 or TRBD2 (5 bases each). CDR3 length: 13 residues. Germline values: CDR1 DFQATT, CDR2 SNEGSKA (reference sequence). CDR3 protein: CSAREGTTDKQYF. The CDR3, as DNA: TGCAGTGCTAGAGAGGGGACCACAGATAAGCAGTATTTT.

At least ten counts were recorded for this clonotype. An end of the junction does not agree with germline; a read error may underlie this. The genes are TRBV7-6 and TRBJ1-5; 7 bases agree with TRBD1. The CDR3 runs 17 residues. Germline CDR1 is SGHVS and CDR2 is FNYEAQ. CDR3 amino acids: CASSENETLTGWGREGF. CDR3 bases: TGTGCCAGCAGCGAAAACGAGACGTTGACAGGGTGGGGAAGAGAAGGTTTT.

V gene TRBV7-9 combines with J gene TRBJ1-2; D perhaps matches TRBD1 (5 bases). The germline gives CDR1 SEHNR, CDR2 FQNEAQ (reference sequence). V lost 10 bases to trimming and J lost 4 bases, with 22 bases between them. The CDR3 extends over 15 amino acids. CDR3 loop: CANRIGLGQTYGYTF. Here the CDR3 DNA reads TGTGCCAACAGGATAGGCCTCGGGCAGACCTATGGCTACACCTTC.

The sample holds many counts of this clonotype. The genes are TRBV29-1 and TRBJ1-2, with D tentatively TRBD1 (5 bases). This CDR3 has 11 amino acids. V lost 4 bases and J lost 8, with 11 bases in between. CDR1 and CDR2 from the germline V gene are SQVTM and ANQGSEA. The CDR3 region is CSVVGAKGYTF. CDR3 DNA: TGCAGCGTTGTAGGGGCGAAGGGCTACACCTTC.

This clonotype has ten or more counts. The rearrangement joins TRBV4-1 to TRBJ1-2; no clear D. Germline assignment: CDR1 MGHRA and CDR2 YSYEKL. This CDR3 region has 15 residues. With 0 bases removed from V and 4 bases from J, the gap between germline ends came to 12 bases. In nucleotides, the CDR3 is TGCGCCAGCAGCCAAGATGACGTCAGCGGCTATGGCTACACCTTC. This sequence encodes CASSQDDVSGYGYTF.

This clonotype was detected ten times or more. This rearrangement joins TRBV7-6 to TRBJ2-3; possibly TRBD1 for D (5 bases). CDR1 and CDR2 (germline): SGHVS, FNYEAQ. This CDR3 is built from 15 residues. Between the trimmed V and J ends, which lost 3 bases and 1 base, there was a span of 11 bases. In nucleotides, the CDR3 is TGTGCCAGCAGCTTGGGGCAACTACGCACAGATACGCAGTATTTT. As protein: CASSLGQLRTDTQYF.

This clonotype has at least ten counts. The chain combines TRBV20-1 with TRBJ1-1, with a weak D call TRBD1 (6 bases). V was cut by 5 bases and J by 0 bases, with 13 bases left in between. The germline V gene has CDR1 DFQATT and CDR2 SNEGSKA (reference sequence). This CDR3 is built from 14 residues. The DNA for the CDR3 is TGCAGTGCTCGATCGGGGGCCTTGAACACTGAAGCTTTCTTT. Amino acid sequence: CSARSGALNTEAFF.

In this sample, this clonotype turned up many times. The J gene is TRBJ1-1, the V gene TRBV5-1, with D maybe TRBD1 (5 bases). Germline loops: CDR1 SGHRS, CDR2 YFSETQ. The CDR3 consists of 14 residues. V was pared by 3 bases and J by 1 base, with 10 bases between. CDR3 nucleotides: TGCGCCAGCAGCTCAGGGCAAACGAACACTGAAGCTTTCTTT. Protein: CASSSGQTNTEAFF.

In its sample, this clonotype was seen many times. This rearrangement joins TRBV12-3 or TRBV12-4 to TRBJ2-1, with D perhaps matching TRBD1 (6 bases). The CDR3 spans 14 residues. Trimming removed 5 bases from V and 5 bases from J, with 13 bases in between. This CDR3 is CASSPHRVNNEQFF. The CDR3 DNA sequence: TGTGCCAGCAGTCCCCACAGGGTGAACAATGAGCAGTTCTTC.

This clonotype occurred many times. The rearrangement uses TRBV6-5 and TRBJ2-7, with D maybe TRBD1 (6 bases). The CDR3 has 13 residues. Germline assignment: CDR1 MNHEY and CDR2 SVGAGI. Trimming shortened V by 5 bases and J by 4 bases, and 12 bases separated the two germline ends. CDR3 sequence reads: CASSITQGYEQYF. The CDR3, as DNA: TGTGCCAGCAGTATTACACAGGGTTACGAGCAGTACTTC.

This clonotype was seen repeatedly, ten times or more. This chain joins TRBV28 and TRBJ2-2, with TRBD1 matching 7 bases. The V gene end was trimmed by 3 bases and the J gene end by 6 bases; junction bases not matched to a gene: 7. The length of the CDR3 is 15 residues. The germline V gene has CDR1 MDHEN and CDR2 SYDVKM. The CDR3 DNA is TGTGCCAGCAGTTTTATACAGGGGAAGGCCGGGGAGCTGTTTTTT. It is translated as CASSFIQGKAGELFF.

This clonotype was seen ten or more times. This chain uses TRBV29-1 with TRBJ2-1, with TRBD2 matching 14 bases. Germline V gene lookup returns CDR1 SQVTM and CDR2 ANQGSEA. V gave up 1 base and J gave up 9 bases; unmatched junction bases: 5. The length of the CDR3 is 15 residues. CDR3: CSVEGLAGGYGEQFF. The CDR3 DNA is TGCAGCGTTGAAGGACTAGCGGGAGGGTATGGTGAGCAGTTCTTC.

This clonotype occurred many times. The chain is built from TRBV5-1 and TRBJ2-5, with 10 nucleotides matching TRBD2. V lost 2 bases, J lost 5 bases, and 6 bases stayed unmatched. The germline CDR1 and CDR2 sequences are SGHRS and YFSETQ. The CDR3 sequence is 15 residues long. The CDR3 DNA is TGCGCCAGCAGCTTATCTAGCGGGAGCGGGGAGACCCAGTACTTC. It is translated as CASSLSSGSGETQYF.

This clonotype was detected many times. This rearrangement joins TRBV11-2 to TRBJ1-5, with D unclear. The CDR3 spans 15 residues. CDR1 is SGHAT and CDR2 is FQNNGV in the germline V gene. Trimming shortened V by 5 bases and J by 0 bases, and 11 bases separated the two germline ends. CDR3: CASSLQPYSNQPQHF. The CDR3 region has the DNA TGTGCCAGCAGCCTCCAACCGTATAGCAATCAGCCCCAGCATTTT.

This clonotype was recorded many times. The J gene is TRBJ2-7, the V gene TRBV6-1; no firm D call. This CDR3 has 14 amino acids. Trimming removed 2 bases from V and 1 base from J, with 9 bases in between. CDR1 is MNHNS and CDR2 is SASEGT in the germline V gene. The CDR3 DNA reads TGTGCCAGCAGTGAACAATGGCAGTCCTACGAGCAGTACTTC. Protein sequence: CASSEQWQSYEQYF.

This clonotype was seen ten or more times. CDR3: CASSSPGKVSYEQYF. The DNA of the CDR3 is TGTGCCAGCAGCTCCCCTGGGAAGGTATCCTACGAGCAGTACTTC. The chain employs TRBV7-2 and TRBJ2-7; D remains ambiguous. The CDR3 contains 15 residues. CDR1 and CDR2 (germline): SGHTA, FQGNSA. The V end was cut by 4 bases, the J end by 1 base, with 14 bases between.

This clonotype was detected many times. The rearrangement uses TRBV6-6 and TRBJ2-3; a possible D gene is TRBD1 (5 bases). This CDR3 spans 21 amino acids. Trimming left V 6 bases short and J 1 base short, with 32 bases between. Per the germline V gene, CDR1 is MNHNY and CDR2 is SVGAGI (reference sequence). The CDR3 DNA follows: TGTGCCAGCAGCCTCCCGGTTGAAGGGGAAAACGGGTCAACACGCACAGATACGCAGTATTTT. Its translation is CASSLPVEGENGSTRTDTQYF.

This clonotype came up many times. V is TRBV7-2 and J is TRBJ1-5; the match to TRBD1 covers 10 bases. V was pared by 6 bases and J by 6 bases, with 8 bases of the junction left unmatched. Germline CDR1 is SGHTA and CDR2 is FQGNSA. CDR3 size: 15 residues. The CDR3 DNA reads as TGTGCCAGCAGGGTTGGGACAGGGGACGGTCAGCCCCAGCATTTT. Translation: CASRVGTGDGQPQHF.

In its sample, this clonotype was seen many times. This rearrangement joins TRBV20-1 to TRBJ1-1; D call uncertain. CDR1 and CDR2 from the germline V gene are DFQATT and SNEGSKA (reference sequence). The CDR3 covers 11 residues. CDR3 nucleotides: TGCATTCCTCGAGGCGCCACTGAAGCTTTCTTT. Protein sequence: CIPRGATEAFF.

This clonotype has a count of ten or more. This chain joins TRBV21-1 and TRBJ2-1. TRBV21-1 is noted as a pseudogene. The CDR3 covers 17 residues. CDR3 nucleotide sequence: TGTGCCAGCAGCCTACCAAACAGATTATACTCCTACAATGAGCAGTTCTTC. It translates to CASSLPNRLYSYNEQFF.

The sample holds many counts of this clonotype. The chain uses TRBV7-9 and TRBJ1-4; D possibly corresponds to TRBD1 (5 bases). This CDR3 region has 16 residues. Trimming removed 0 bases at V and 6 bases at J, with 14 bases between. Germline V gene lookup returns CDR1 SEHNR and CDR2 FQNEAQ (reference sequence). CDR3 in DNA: TGTGCCAGCAGCTTAGCGGGTCAGGGTCCTTATGAAAAACTGTTTTTT. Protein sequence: CASSLAGQGPYEKLFF.

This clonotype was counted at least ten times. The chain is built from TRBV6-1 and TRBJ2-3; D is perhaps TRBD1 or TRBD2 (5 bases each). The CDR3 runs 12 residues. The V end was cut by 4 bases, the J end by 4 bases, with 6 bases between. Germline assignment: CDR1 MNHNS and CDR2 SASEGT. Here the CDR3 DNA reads TGTGCCAGCAGTGTGGGGGCAGATACGCAGTATTTT. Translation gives CASSVGADTQYF.

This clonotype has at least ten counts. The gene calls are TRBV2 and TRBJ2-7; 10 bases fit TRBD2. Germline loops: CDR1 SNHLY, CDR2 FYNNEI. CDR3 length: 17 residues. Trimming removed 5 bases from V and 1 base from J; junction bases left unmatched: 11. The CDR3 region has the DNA TGTGCCAGCAGTCCTCCTAGGGCTAGCGGGAGTTCCTACGAGCAGTACTTC. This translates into CASSPPRASGSSYEQYF.

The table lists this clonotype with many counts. The CDR3 nucleotides are TGCGCCAGCAGCTTGGCAGGCCAGACCACAGATACGCAGTATTTT. Residues: CASSLAGQTTDTQYF. The rearrangement uses TRBV5-1 and TRBJ2-3, with D unclear. Germline V gene sequence: CDR1 SGHRS, CDR2 YFSETQ. This CDR3 has 15 amino acids. The germline V and J ends were trimmed by 0 bases and 2 bases, with 10 bases remaining between them. The full variable domain, rest sourced from reference TRBV5-1 and TRBJ2-3, is KAGVTQTPRYLIKTRGQQVTLSCSPISGHRSVSWYQQTPGQGLQFLFEYFSETQRNKGNFPGRFSGRQFSNSRSEMNVSTLELGDSALYLCASSLAGQTTDTQYFGPGTRLTVL.

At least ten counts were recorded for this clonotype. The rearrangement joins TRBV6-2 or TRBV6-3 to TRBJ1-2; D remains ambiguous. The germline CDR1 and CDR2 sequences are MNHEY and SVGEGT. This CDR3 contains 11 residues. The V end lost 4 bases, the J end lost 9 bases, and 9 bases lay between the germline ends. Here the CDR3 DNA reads TGTGCCAGCAGTTGGGTCGATCGCTACACCTTC. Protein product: CASSWVDRYTF.